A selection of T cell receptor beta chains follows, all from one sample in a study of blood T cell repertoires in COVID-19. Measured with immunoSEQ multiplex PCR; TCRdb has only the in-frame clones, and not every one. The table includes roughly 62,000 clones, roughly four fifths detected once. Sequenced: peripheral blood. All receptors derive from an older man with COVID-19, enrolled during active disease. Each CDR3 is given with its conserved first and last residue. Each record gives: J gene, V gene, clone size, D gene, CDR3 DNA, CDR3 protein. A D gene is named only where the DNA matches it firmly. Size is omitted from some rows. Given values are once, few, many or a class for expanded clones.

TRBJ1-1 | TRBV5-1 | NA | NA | TGCGCCAGCAGCTTGGGACGAACAGGGAACACTGAAGCTTTCTTT | CASSLGRTGNTEAFF
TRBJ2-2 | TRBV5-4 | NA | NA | TGTGCCAGCAGCTTGGAAGCGGTCGGGACCGGGGAGCTGTTTTTT | CASSLEAVGTGELFF
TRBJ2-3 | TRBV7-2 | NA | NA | TGTGCCAGCAGCTTAGCGCTCCAGGGGAGCACAGATACGCAGTATTTT | CASSLALQGSTDTQYF
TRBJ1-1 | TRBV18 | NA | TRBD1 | TGTGCCAGCTCACCACCGGGACAGGGCTCGGACGCTTTCTTT | CASSPPGQGSDAFF
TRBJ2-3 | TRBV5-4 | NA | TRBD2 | TGTGCCAGCAGCTCGCCCGCGGGGGGAGTAAATACGCAGTATTTT | CASSSPAGGVNTQYF
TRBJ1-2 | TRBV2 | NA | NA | TGTGCCAGCAGCCCCGGAGGCGCGGGTGGCTACACCTTC | CASSPGGAGGYTF
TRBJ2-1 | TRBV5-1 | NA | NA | TGCGCCAGCAGCTCCGCTGGGCAGCCCTCCTACAATGAGCAGTTCTTC | CASSSAGQPSYNEQFF
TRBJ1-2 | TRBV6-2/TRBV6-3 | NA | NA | TGTGCCAGCAGCCTAGGCGGGGCCGGCTACACCTTC | CASSLGGAGYTF
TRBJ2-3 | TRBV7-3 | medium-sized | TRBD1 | TGTGCCAGCAGCTGGACAGGGGGTAGCACAGATACGCAGTATTTT | CASSWTGGSTDTQYF
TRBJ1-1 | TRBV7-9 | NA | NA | TGTGCCAGCAGCTTAGAGGGACTAAACACTGAAGCTTTCTTT | CASSLEGLNTEAFF
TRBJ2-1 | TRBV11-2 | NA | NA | TGTGCCAGCAGCTTAAATGTCAACAATGAGCAGTTCTTC | CASSLNVNNEQFF
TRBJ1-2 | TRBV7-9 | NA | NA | TGTGCCAGCAGCTCCATGACATACATAGTTTCTAACTATGGCTACACCTTC | CASSSMTYIVSNYGYTF
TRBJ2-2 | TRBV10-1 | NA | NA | TGCGCCAGCAGTGGCCAGGCGAACACCGGGGAGCTGTTTTTT | CASSGQANTGELFF
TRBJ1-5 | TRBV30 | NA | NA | TGTGCCTGGAGCGGACCAGGGAATCAGCCCCAGCATTTT | CAWSGPGNQPQHF
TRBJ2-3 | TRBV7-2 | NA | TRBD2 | TGTGCCAGCAGCTTAACTAGCGCTAGCACAGATACGCAGTATTTT | CASSLTSASTDTQYF
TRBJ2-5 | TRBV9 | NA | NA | TGTGCCAGCAGCGTAGGCGGCCCGCGGGGAGAGACCCAGTACTTC | CASSVGGPRGETQYF
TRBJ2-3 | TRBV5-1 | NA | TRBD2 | TGCGCCAGCAGCTTACTAGCGGGGGGTACAGATACGCAGTATTTT | CASSLLAGGTDTQYF
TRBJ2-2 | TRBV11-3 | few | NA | TGTGCCAGCAGCCGCCCCCCCCCGCAGGGTGGGACCGGGGAGCTGTTTTTT | CASSRPPPQGGTGELFF
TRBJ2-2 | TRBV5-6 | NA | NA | TGTGCCAGCAGCCAAAAGCCGGGGGACGCAGGGAACACCGGGGAGCTGTTTTTT | CASSQKPGDAGNTGELFF
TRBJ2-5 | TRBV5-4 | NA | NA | TGTGCCAGCAGCTTGGGGAGGGGCCAAGAGACCCAGTACTTC | CASSLGRGQETQYF